Listed here are 29 T cell receptor beta chains from one sample, sequenced in a study of metastatic and nonmetastatic thyroid tumors. From the PCR reads, TCRdb re-called clones with MiXCR. Of tens of thousands of clones in the sample, 10% to 15% were seen once. No patient had received any treatment before thyroid surgery. Sequenced material: blood. The source is a female donor with papillary thyroid cancer or a benign thyroid nodule (not recorded which). Some clones in this sample may be carry-over from other donors' samples.

This clone has a count of ten or more. Compared with germline, one end of the junction differs, possibly owing to a read error. This rearrangement joins TRBV11-2 to TRBJ2-7; D is possibly TRBD2 (7 bases). This CDR3 region has 15 residues. The germline V gene has CDR1 SGHAT and CDR2 FQNNGV. In DNA form, the CDR3 reads TGTGCCAGCAGCCTAGAGGGGGGGCGCGGCTACGAGCAGTACTTC. It translates to CASSLEGGRGYEQYF.

J is TRBJ2-1 and V is TRBV5-1, with 8 bases aligning to TRBD1. This CDR3 has 16 residues. The V gene end was trimmed by 0 bases and the J gene end by 6 bases; junction bases not matched to a gene: 8. Germline CDR1 is SGHRS and CDR2 is YFSETQ. CDR3 sequence (DNA): TGCGCCAGCAGCTTGGAGCAGGGGGCGCGGAGCAATGAGCAGTTCTTC. This sequence encodes CASSLEQGARSNEQFF.

The chain has TRBV4-2 and TRBJ1-5, with TRBD1 matching over 9 bases. The CDR3 runs to 17 residues. Germline lookup yields CDR1 LGHNA and CDR2 YNFKEQ. With V trimmed by 5 bases and J by 7 bases, 15 bases remained unmatched. For the CDR3, the DNA is TGTGCCAGCAGCGTAGGGCCGGGACAGGGAATCTGGCAGCCCCAGCATTTT. Its protein product is CASSVGPGQGIWQPQHF.

Ten or more counts support this clone. The chain employs TRBV11-2 and TRBJ1-5; D gene uncertain. V shed 3 bases and J shed 0 bases, with 12 bases lying between them. This CDR3 spans 16 amino acids. Germline CDR1 and CDR2: SGHAT and FQNNGV. CDR3 DNA sequence: TGTGCCAGCAGCTTCGGAGGCCAAACTAGCAATCAGCCCCAGCATTTT. Its translation is CASSFGGQTSNQPQHF.

In its sample, this clone was seen many times. The chain has TRBV4-3 and TRBJ1-6; 9 bases are shared with TRBD1. This CDR3 spans 16 amino acids. The V gene's germline CDR1 is LGHNA and CDR2 YSLEER. The J segment lost 6 bases and the V segment lost 2 bases, leaving 5 bases of the junction unmatched. CDR3 loop: CASSQTPGQGNSPLHF. Written as DNA, the CDR3 is TGCGCCAGCAGCCAAACTCCGGGACAGGGTAATTCACCCCTCCACTTT.

This clone was detected many times. This chain joins TRBV6-1 and TRBJ1-1; TRBD1 agrees at 7 bases. The CDR3 consists of 16 residues. CDR1 is MNHNS and CDR2 is SASEGT in the germline V gene. V lost 4 bases to trimming and J lost 5 bases; unmatched junction nucleotides: 13. DNA of the CDR3: TGTGCCAGCAGTGGGGAGATTGAGACAGGGAGAACTGAAGCTTTCTTT. Its protein product is CASSGEIETGRTEAFF.

The rearrangement uses TRBV6-5 and TRBJ2-2; 9 nucleotides match TRBD2. This CDR3 has 16 residues. V gave up 1 base and J gave up 7 bases; unmatched junction bases: 7. Germline V gene sequence: CDR1 MNHEY, CDR2 SVGAGI. This chain's CDR3 is CASSYWTSEGDGELFF. The CDR3, as DNA: TGTGCCAGCAGTTACTGGACTAGCGAAGGAGACGGGGAGCTGTTTTTT.

In this sample, this clone turned up a few times. The chain couples TRBV6-1 to TRBJ2-3, with TRBD2 matching 7 bases. The CDR3 extends over 15 amino acids. V lost 4 bases to trimming and J lost 4 bases; unmatched junction nucleotides: 8. Germline V gene data show CDR1 as MNHNS and CDR2 as SASEGT. DNA of the CDR3: TGTGCCAGCAGTGCCTCGGGCGGGAGTTCAGATACGCAGTATTTT. Protein sequence: CASSASGGSSDTQYF.

This clone was observed at least ten times. The rearrangement uses TRBV29-1 and TRBJ2-2; 8 bases match TRBD1. In germline, CDR1 is SQVTM, CDR2 ANQGSEA. This CDR3 comprises 11 residues. J gave up 7 bases and V 6 bases, and 1 base lay outside the gene matches. The chain's CDR3 is CSVQGVGELFF. The CDR3 DNA reads as TGCAGCGTACAGGGGGTCGGGGAGCTGTTTTTT.

This clone was found many times. A read error may explain this, as a much larger clone is one base away. The genes are TRBV2 and TRBJ2-7, with a weak D call TRBD1 (5 bases). Matching the DNA end better, TRBJ2-1 makes the J call doubtful. Germline V gene data show CDR1 as SNHLY and CDR2 as FYNNEI. The CDR3 length is 12 residues. The CDR3 is CASSSGADEQFF. The CDR3 bases are TGTGCCAGCAGTTCTGGGGCAGACGAGCAGTTCTTC.

The rearrangement joins TRBV7-2 to TRBJ1-1; D unresolved. This CDR3 has 13 residues. V was shortened by 7 bases and J by 0 bases, with 9 bases between the two germline ends. Per germline, CDR1 SGHTA and CDR2 FQGNSA. Written as DNA, the CDR3 is TGTGCCAGCATCTCTCAACTGAACACTGAAGCTTTCTTT. Its translation: CASISQLNTEAFF. The full variable domain, rest sourced from reference TRBV7-2 and TRBJ1-1, is GAGVSQSPSNKVTEKGKDVELRCDPISGHTALYWYRQSLGQGLEFLIYFQGNSAPDKSGLPSDRFSAERTGGSVSTLTIQRTQQEDSAVYLCASISQLNTEAFFGQGTRLTVV.

This clone was counted a few times. The CDR3 reads CASSSWGGYARGYTF. The CDR3 DNA reads TGTGCCAGCAGCTCCTGGGGGGGTTACGCGCGTGGCTACACCTTC. This sequence joins TRBV11-2 and TRBJ1-2, with D possibly matching TRBD1 (5 bases). Germline CDR1 SGHAT, CDR2 FQNNGV. The V gene lost 4 bases and the J gene lost 7 bases, with 19 bases spanning the gap. This CDR3 is 15 amino acids long.

The table lists this clone with many counts. The CDR3 DNA is TGTGCCAGCAGCTTGGATTACAGTCTAAGCACAGATACGCAGTATTTT. Amino acids: CASSLDYSLSTDTQYF. The chain recombines TRBV11-3 with TRBJ2-3; D not resolved. Germline values: CDR1 SGHNT, CDR2 YENEEA. V dropped 3 bases and J dropped 0 bases, with 13 bases sitting between them. The CDR3 spans 16 residues. Full variable domain (outside the CDR3, taken from reference TRBV11-3 and TRBJ2-3): EAGVVQSPRYKIIEKKQPVAFWCNPISGHNTLYWYLQNLGQGPELLIRYENEEAVDDSQLPKDRFSAERLKGVDSTLKIQPAELGDSAVYLCASSLDYSLSTDTQYFGPGTRLTVL.

This clone occurred a few times. The V gene is TRBV7-9, the J gene TRBJ1-5; TRBD1 matches 7 bases. V shed 5 bases, J shed 3 bases, and the junction held 7 bases outside the gene matches. Germline values: CDR1 SEHNR, CDR2 FQNEAQ (reference sequence). This CDR3 has 15 amino acids. CDR3 residues: CASSPRQGANQPQHF. DNA for the CDR3: TGTGCCAGCAGCCCCCGACAGGGAGCCAATCAGCCCCAGCATTTT. Full variable domain (remainder filled in from reference TRBV7-9 and TRBJ1-5): DTGVSQNPRHKITKRGQNVTFRCDPISEHNRLYWYRQTLGQGPEFLTYFQNEAQLEKSRLLSDRFSAERPKGSFSTLEIQRTEQGDSAMYLCASSPRQGANQPQHFGDGTRLSIL.

Judged by abundance, this clone is medium-sized. The chain couples TRBV6-1 to TRBJ2-7, with TRBD2 matching over 7 bases. The V gene's germline CDR1 is MNHNS and CDR2 SASEGT. The CDR3 has 13 amino acids. Trimming at V came to 10 bases and at J to 0 bases, leaving 6 bases not matched to a gene. The CDR3 reads CATWDYSSYEQYF. DNA for the CDR3: TGTGCCACCTGGGACTACAGCTCCTACGAGCAGTACTTC.

The CDR3 loop is CAITLGGGRTGELFF. The CDR3 nucleotides read TGTGCCATCACCCTAGGAGGTGGGCGAACCGGGGAGCTGTTTTTT. This rearrangement joins TRBV6-5 to TRBJ2-2, with D possibly TRBD2 on 5 matching bases. With 10 bases removed from V and 5 bases from J, the gap between germline ends came to 20 bases. There are 15 residues in the CDR3. Germline V lookup: CDR1 MNHEY, CDR2 SVGAGI.

In its sample, this clone was seen many times. J is TRBJ2-7 and V is TRBV27, with 9 nucleotides matching TRBD2. Trimming cost V 2 bases and J 0 bases; bases outside gene matches: 2. In germline, CDR1 is MNHEY, CDR2 SMNVEV (reference sequence). This CDR3 has 15 residues. The CDR3 loop is CASSLSGGSSYEQYF. The CDR3 region has the DNA TGTGCCAGCAGTTTAAGCGGGGGGAGCTCCTACGAGCAGTACTTC.

The chain employs TRBV24-1 and TRBJ2-7; 13 bases fit TRBD2. The CDR3 runs 15 residues. V lost 4 bases and J lost 10; bases outside the gene matches: 9. Germline CDR1 and CDR2: KGHDR and SFDVKD. The CDR3 coding sequence is TGTGCCACCAGTGACTGGACTAGCGGGAGTACCGATCAGTACTTC. Its protein product is CATSDWTSGSTDQYF.

This clone was counted many times. The chain carries TRBV5-1 and TRBJ1-1; 8 nucleotides line up with TRBD1. The CDR3 loop spans 16 amino acids. Losses at the gene ends were 3 bases for V and 0 bases for J; bases not matched to a gene: 7. Germline values: CDR1 SGHRS, CDR2 YFSETQ. CDR3 nucleotide sequence: TGCGCCAGCAGCTCAGGACAGGGCAAAATGAACACTGAAGCTTTCTTT. Its translation: CASSSGQGKMNTEAFF.

With regard to this clone: Relative to the germline gene, one junction end is altered; a read error may explain this. This chain connects TRBV6-1 to TRBJ2-2; D not resolved. Germline loops: CDR1 MNHNS, CDR2 SASEGT. The CDR3 is 15 residues long. Here the CDR3 reads CASSGRAEVTGQLFF. CDR3 coding DNA: TGTGCCAGCAGTGGCCGGGCAGAGGTCACCGGGCAGCTGTTTTTT.

Comment on this clone: At one end the junction does not follow the germline gene, possibly because of a read error. The V gene is TRBV6-5, the J gene TRBJ2-3; possibly TRBD2 for D (6 bases). This CDR3 spans 15 amino acids. Germline V gives CDR1 MNHEY, CDR2 SVGAGI. The CDR3 is CAISYGGFGTDTQYF. The CDR3 DNA reads TGTGCCATCAGTTACGGGGGTTTTGGGACAGATACGCAGTATTTT.

The V and J genes are TRBV5-1 and TRBJ2-3; 8 positions agree with TRBD1. Trimming cost V 4 bases and J 4 bases; bases outside gene matches: 8. CDR1 and CDR2 (germline): SGHRS, YFSETQ. The CDR3 sequence is 15 residues long. The CDR3 DNA is TGCGCCAGCAGCGGAGGACAGGGCTTGGCAGATACGCAGTATTTT. Translation gives CASSGGQGLADTQYF.

Many counts were recorded for this clone. This chain links TRBV20-1 with TRBJ2-1, with TRBD2 matching 10 bases. CDR1 is DFQATT and CDR2 is SNEGSKA in the germline V gene (reference sequence). This CDR3 contains 14 residues. J gave up 7 bases and V 5 bases, and 8 bases lay outside the gene matches. The CDR3 is CSAQREGRGNEQFF. The CDR3 DNA reads TGCAGTGCTCAGCGGGAGGGCCGGGGGAATGAGCAGTTCTTC.

Ten or more counts support this clone. The same CDR3 arises from other DNA sequences in this sample as well. The rearrangement links TRBV28 to TRBJ1-5; the D is unclear. Trimming left V 2 bases short and J 4 bases short, with 12 bases between. Germline V CDR1 and CDR2: MDHEN, SYDVKM. CDR3 length equals 15 residues. CDR3 bases: TGTGCCAGCAGTTTAGATTTATTCGGAAATCAGCCCCAGCATTTT. It specifies CASSLDLFGNQPQHF.

Concerning this clone itself: Being one base from a much bigger clone, this may be a read error. This sequence joins TRBV5-1 and TRBJ2-5, with a possible D match to TRBD1 (6 bases). V gave up 5 bases and J gave up 4 bases, with 12 bases separating them. The CDR3 is 13 residues long. Germline CDR1 SGHRS, CDR2 YFSETQ. This CDR3 is CASSYREGETQYF. In DNA form, the CDR3 reads TGCGCCAGCAGTTACAGGGAAGGAGAGACCCAGTACTTC. Complete variable domain (other parts from reference TRBV5-1 and TRBJ2-5): KAGVTQTPRYLIKTRGQQVTLSCSPISGHRSVSWYQQTPGQGLQFLFEYFSETQRNKGNFPGRFSGRQFSNSRSEMNVSTLELGDSALYLCASSYREGETQYFGPGTRLLVL.

The rearrangement uses TRBV11-1 and TRBJ1-2; D is unresolved. This CDR3 is built from 17 residues. The V gene's germline CDR1 is SGHAT and CDR2 FQDESV (reference sequence). The ends were cut back, 5 bases at V and 6 bases at J, with 25 bases in the middle. The CDR3, as DNA: TGTGCCAGCAGCCTTGGCGCCTACGGTACATGGGATCATGGCTACACCTTC. Translation gives CASSLGAYGTWDHGYTF.

This clone was seen ten or more times. The V call is TRBV11-2, the J call TRBJ2-3, with D tentatively TRBD1 or TRBD2 (5 bases each). Trimming took 5 bases from V and 2 from J, leaving 11 bases between them. The CDR3 length is 14 residues. Germline CDR1 and CDR2: SGHAT and FQNNGV. The CDR3, as DNA: TGTGCCAGCAGCCTGGGGGAGTACACAGATACGCAGTATTTT. Encoded protein: CASSLGEYTDTQYF.

This chain uses TRBV24-1 with TRBJ2-1; D may be TRBD2 (6 bases). CDR3 size: 20 residues. V lost 4 bases, J lost 0 bases, and 24 bases lay in between. Germline V gene lookup returns CDR1 KGHDR and CDR2 SFDVKD. This CDR3 is CATSESDSGGAESSYNEQFF. The CDR3 DNA is TGTGCCACCAGTGAGTCGGATAGCGGTGGAGCAGAGAGCTCCTACAATGAGCAGTTCTTC.

The gene calls are TRBV29-1 and TRBJ1-1, with 7 bases matching TRBD1. The germline gives CDR1 SQVTM, CDR2 ANQGSEA. This CDR3 spans 14 amino acids. After removal of 5 bases from V and 1 base from J, the junction contained 7 bases not matched to a gene. CDR3 in amino acids: CSVQHGDRNTEAFF. The CDR3, as DNA: TGCAGCGTTCAACACGGGGACAGGAACACTGAAGCTTTCTTT.